Below, 10 T cell receptor beta chains from the same sample are listed, as sequenced in a study of cytomegalovirus exposure and HLA in healthy donors. The table came from immunoSEQ multiplex PCR; TCRdb's copy has only in-frame clones and leaves some out. The sample carries 200,000 to 250,000 clones, over 80% recorded once. The sequencing sample was made of PBMCs. Receptors originate from a woman in her late teens or twenties in good health and CMV-seronegative.

The count of this clone is one. The gene calls are TRBV5-5 and TRBJ1-5, with D tentatively TRBD1 (6 bases). The V gene's germline CDR1 is SGHKS and CDR2 YYEKEE (reference sequence). The V gene lost 6 bases and the J gene lost 0 bases, with 16 bases spanning the gap. The CDR3 contains 16 residues. The CDR3 protein is CASTVGGPNSNQPQHF. In DNA form, the CDR3 reads TGTGCCAGCACCGTAGGGGGGCCTAATAGCAATCAGCCCCAGCATTTT.

The chain has TRBV6-5 and TRBJ1-4, with 9 positions matching TRBD1. This CDR3 region has 14 residues. Losses at the gene ends were 6 bases for V and 8 bases for J; bases not matched to a gene: 7. The V gene's germline CDR1 is MNHEY and CDR2 SVGAGI. The DNA of the CDR3 is TGTGCCAGCAGCGGGACAGGGATCGGGGAAAAACTGTTTTTT. Translating it yields CASSGTGIGEKLFF.

With respect to this clone: One end of the junction is discordant with germline, which a read error may explain. This sequence joins TRBV6-1 and TRBJ2-3; maybe TRBD2 (6 bases). Germline CDR1 and CDR2: MNHNS and SASEGT. The CDR3 totals 15 residues. Written as DNA, the CDR3 is TGTGCCAGCAGTGAAGGTAGGAGGGGCACATATACGCAGTATTTT. It codes for CASSEGRRGTYTQYF.

At least ten counts were recorded for this clone. This chain links TRBV30 with TRBJ2-1; TRBD2 matches 7 bases. The CDR3 is 13 residues long. The germline CDR1 and CDR2 sequences are GTSNPN and SVGIG (reference sequence). With 0 bases clipped from V and 7 bases from J, the junction kept 3 bases outside the gene matches. Here the CDR3 DNA reads TGTGCCTGGAGTGTATGGGAGGGTAATGAGCAGTTCTTC. This encodes CAWSVWEGNEQFF.

The chain couples TRBV20-1 to TRBJ1-1; 7 bases map to TRBD1. The CDR3 runs to 11 residues. The trim removed 6 bases at V and 6 bases at J, leaving 4 bases unmatched. The germline CDR1 and CDR2 sequences are DFQATT and SNEGSKA (reference sequence). The CDR3 region has the DNA TGCAGTGCCCCAGGGGGGGCTGAAGCTTTCTTT. Its protein is CSAPGGAEAFF.

The genes are TRBV7-9 and TRBJ2-7; D gene unclear. Germline-derived CDR1 and CDR2 are SEHNR and FQNEAQ (reference sequence). This CDR3 contains 12 residues. V was trimmed by 1 base and J by 6 bases, leaving 7 bases between them. CDR3 sequence: CASSLGAVEQYF. DNA of the CDR3: TGTGCCAGCAGCTTAGGGGCAGTCGAGCAGTACTTC.

This rearrangement joins TRBV6-5 to TRBJ1-2; weak D call: TRBD1 (5 bases). This CDR3 comprises 14 residues. V lost 5 bases and J 0 bases, leaving 10 bases between the germline ends. Germline V gene lookup returns CDR1 MNHEY and CDR2 SVGAGI. As DNA, the CDR3 is TGTGCCAGCAGTGCCCCGGACACTAACTATGGCTACACCTTC. Translation: CASSAPDTNYGYTF.

The rearrangement uses TRBV2 and TRBJ2-7; D might be TRBD2 (5 bases). This CDR3 is 14 amino acids long. Germline CDR1 and CDR2: SNHLY and FYNNEI. Trimming took off 3 bases at V and 3 bases at J, with 12 bases between the two ends. The CDR3 DNA reads as TGTGCCAGCAGTGACCCCCGGAGCGGCTACGAGCAGTACTTC. It translates to CASSDPRSGYEQYF.

This chain joins TRBV30 and TRBJ1-1; D unresolved. V was cut by 3 bases and J by 4 bases, with 12 bases left in between. The CDR3 sequence is 13 residues long. The germline V gene has CDR1 GTSNPN and CDR2 SVGIG (reference sequence). CDR3 sequence reads: CAWSAIRGTEAFF. The CDR3 coding sequence is TGTGCCTGGAGCGCTATACGGGGCACTGAAGCTTTCTTT.

The CDR3 DNA reads TGCGCCAGCAGCCCGACAGGGCCTAACTATGGCTACACCTTC. Protein sequence: CASSPTGPNYGYTF. J is TRBJ1-2 and V is TRBV5-1; TRBD1 matches at 7 bases. This CDR3 is 14 amino acids long. Per the germline V gene, CDR1 is SGHRS and CDR2 is YFSETQ. With V trimmed by 4 bases and J by 0 bases, 3 bases remained unmatched.